A selection of T cell receptor beta chains follows, all from one sample in a study of T cell responses to AZD1222 COVID-19 vaccine. The protocol was immunoSEQ multiplex PCR, while the TCRdb copy is restricted to in-frame clones and leaves out a portion. The repertoire holds approximately 110,000 clones, 87% seen once, with 2.5% in the top ten. The sample was peripheral blood, taken 28 days after the second AZD1222 dose. The source of these receptors is an adult who received the AZD1222 COVID-19 vaccine. Both conserved end residues are trimmed from each CDR3. The D gene is left open where the match is weak. For some rows the clone size is stated as once, few or many, or as a class when expanded; others skip it.

j_call: TRBJ1-5; v_call: TRBV27; clone_size: -; d_call: -; cdr3_aa: ASSRNLGTGEYSNQPQH
j_call: TRBJ2-1; v_call: TRBV15; clone_size: -; d_call: TRBD2; cdr3_aa: ATSSKGLAGPYNEQF
j_call: TRBJ2-1; v_call: TRBV6-5; clone_size: once; d_call: -; cdr3_aa: ASSTGGRRERKQF
j_call: TRBJ1-5; v_call: TRBV12-3/TRBV12-4; clone_size: -; d_call: -; cdr3_aa: ASSTQINQPQH
j_call: TRBJ2-5; v_call: TRBV5-4; clone_size: -; d_call: TRBD2; cdr3_aa: ASSLGGLAGAGETQY
j_call: TRBJ2-5; v_call: TRBV7-6; clone_size: -; d_call: TRBD2; cdr3_aa: ASSILAEETQY
j_call: TRBJ2-5; v_call: TRBV28; clone_size: -; d_call: -; cdr3_aa: ASSLQGLLY
j_call: TRBJ2-1; v_call: TRBV28; clone_size: -; d_call: TRBD2; cdr3_aa: ASSILAGGSRSYNEQF
j_call: TRBJ2-4; v_call: TRBV14; clone_size: -; d_call: TRBD1; cdr3_aa: ASSQEGQLKNIQY
j_call: TRBJ1-6; v_call: TRBV6-5; clone_size: -; d_call: -; cdr3_aa: ASSYSIFRGNSPLH
j_call: TRBJ1-5; v_call: TRBV23-1; clone_size: -; d_call: TRBD1; cdr3_aa: ASSHPWTGAQPQH
j_call: TRBJ2-1; v_call: TRBV4-2; clone_size: -; d_call: TRBD2; cdr3_aa: ASSLREVSYNEQF
j_call: TRBJ2-6; v_call: TRBV19; clone_size: -; d_call: -; cdr3_aa: ASRDESSGANVLT
j_call: TRBJ1-6; v_call: TRBV14; clone_size: -; d_call: -; cdr3_aa: ASSQGTANSPLH
j_call: TRBJ2-1; v_call: TRBV7-2; clone_size: -; d_call: -; cdr3_aa: ASSLQSGYNEQF
j_call: TRBJ2-1; v_call: TRBV6-5; clone_size: -; d_call: TRBD2; cdr3_aa: ASSPYLAGTEQF
j_call: TRBJ2-4; v_call: TRBV15; clone_size: -; d_call: TRBD1; cdr3_aa: ATRLTGLAKNIQY
j_call: TRBJ1-5; v_call: TRBV28; clone_size: -; d_call: TRBD1; cdr3_aa: ASSFGQGASQPQH
j_call: TRBJ1-3; v_call: TRBV28; clone_size: -; d_call: TRBD1; cdr3_aa: ASRGFGQGDDRRTGNTIY
j_call: TRBJ2-3; v_call: TRBV6-5; clone_size: -; d_call: TRBD2; cdr3_aa: ASSYGLDGTDTQY
j_call: TRBJ1-1; v_call: TRBV7-2; clone_size: -; d_call: -; cdr3_aa: ASSLSGKGNTEAF
j_call: TRBJ2-7; v_call: TRBV18; clone_size: -; d_call: TRBD2; cdr3_aa: ASSPGGRAEEQY
j_call: TRBJ1-2; v_call: TRBV21-1; clone_size: -; d_call: -; cdr3_aa: ASSKEDQFYGYT
j_call: TRBJ2-5; v_call: TRBV4-1; clone_size: -; d_call: TRBD2; cdr3_aa: ASSPGGLVAQY
j_call: TRBJ1-5; v_call: TRBV28; clone_size: -; d_call: TRBD1; cdr3_aa: ASRWTGHSNQPQH
j_call: TRBJ2-3; v_call: TRBV6-4; clone_size: -; d_call: TRBD1; cdr3_aa: ASSDRSGQATSTDTQY
j_call: TRBJ1-3; v_call: TRBV9; clone_size: -; d_call: TRBD1; cdr3_aa: ASSPRTGTSGNTIY
j_call: TRBJ1-4; v_call: TRBV11-1; clone_size: once; d_call: -; cdr3_aa: ASSLGGRSTNEKLF
j_call: TRBJ2-3; v_call: TRBV6-4; clone_size: -; d_call: -; cdr3_aa: ASRDTEFTDTQY
j_call: TRBJ2-7; v_call: TRBV7-2; clone_size: -; d_call: TRBD2; cdr3_aa: ASSLGGTSGSIYEQY
j_call: TRBJ2-3; v_call: TRBV6-4; clone_size: -; d_call: TRBD2; cdr3_aa: ASSERETPTDTQY
j_call: TRBJ2-1; v_call: TRBV7-9; clone_size: -; d_call: TRBD2; cdr3_aa: ASSYSGTSTSDEQF
j_call: TRBJ2-5; v_call: TRBV7-9; clone_size: -; d_call: -; cdr3_aa: ASSQETQY
j_call: TRBJ2-5; v_call: TRBV9; clone_size: -; d_call: -; cdr3_aa: ASSLGGGKETQY
j_call: TRBJ2-7; v_call: TRBV12-3/TRBV12-4; clone_size: -; d_call: -; cdr3_aa: ASSLAAYEQY
j_call: TRBJ1-2; v_call: TRBV2; clone_size: -; d_call: -; cdr3_aa: ASGRFNYGYT
j_call: TRBJ1-1; v_call: TRBV28; clone_size: once; d_call: -; cdr3_aa: ASVSGLNTEAF
j_call: TRBJ2-7; v_call: TRBV28; clone_size: -; d_call: -; cdr3_aa: ASSLWGRYPNGEQY
j_call: TRBJ2-7; v_call: TRBV5-1; clone_size: -; d_call: TRBD1; cdr3_aa: ASSATTGFSSYEQY
j_call: TRBJ2-7; v_call: TRBV2; clone_size: once; d_call: TRBD1; cdr3_aa: ASSGQGKAYEQY
j_call: TRBJ1-2; v_call: TRBV27; clone_size: -; d_call: -; cdr3_aa: ASSLYPPSGMLEGYT
j_call: TRBJ2-1; v_call: TRBV7-2; clone_size: -; d_call: -; cdr3_aa: ASSLVTGLSSYNEQF
j_call: TRBJ1-3; v_call: TRBV28; clone_size: -; d_call: -; cdr3_aa: ASSLGQALSGNTIY
j_call: TRBJ2-7; v_call: TRBV14; clone_size: -; d_call: -; cdr3_aa: ASSQIYEQY
j_call: TRBJ1-1; v_call: TRBV2; clone_size: -; d_call: -; cdr3_aa: ASRRSGSTEAF
j_call: TRBJ1-2; v_call: TRBV5-1; clone_size: -; d_call: -; cdr3_aa: ASSLGEFRRDGYT
j_call: TRBJ1-1; v_call: TRBV6-1; clone_size: -; d_call: TRBD1; cdr3_aa: ASSDSTGGTEAF
j_call: TRBJ2-1; v_call: TRBV15; clone_size: -; d_call: TRBD2; cdr3_aa: ATSSMAGAQYNEQF